These 24 T cell receptor beta chains were all obtained from the same sample, sequenced in a study of lymphopenia after photon versus proton radiotherapy. Libraries were prepared by immunoSEQ multiplex PCR; TCRdb keeps only in-frame clonotypes and omits some of them. The top ten clones hold 10% to 13% of a sample with just over 40,000 clones, about 82% of them seen once. This sample comprised peripheral blood, obtained from a patient treated with proton-based radiotherapy. These receptors were obtained from a woman in her seventies with pancreatic cancer. Some clones in this sample may be carry-over from other donors' samples.

The chain combines TRBV18 with TRBJ2-1, with 14 bases that match TRBD2. CDR1 is KGHSH and CDR2 is LQKENI in the germline V gene. V shed 2 bases, J shed 7 bases, and the junction held 1 base outside the gene matches. The CDR3 sequence is 15 residues long. Here the CDR3 DNA reads TGTGCCAGCTCACCAGGGACTAGCGGGAGTAATGAGCAGTTCTTC. This translates into CASSPGTSGSNEQFF.

This chain connects TRBV29-1 to TRBJ2-3; TRBD2 matches 14 bases. Trimming cost V 3 bases and J 5 bases; bases outside gene matches: 4. This CDR3 has 15 amino acids. CDR1 and CDR2 (germline): SQVTM, ANQGSEA. CDR3 residues: CSVEGLAGVGDTQYF. The CDR3 DNA is TGCAGCGTTGAGGGACTAGCGGGAGTCGGAGATACGCAGTATTTT.

The CDR3 sequence: CASRSPGQVAEKLFF. The DNA of the CDR3 is TGTGCCAGCAGGTCACCGGGACAGGTTGCTGAAAAACTGTTTTTT. V usage is TRBV28 and J usage is TRBJ1-4; 8 nucleotides line up with TRBD1. This CDR3 is built from 15 residues. The J segment lost 7 bases and the V segment lost 6 bases, leaving 10 bases of the junction unmatched. CDR1 MDHEN and CDR2 SYDVKM come from the germline V gene.

The rearrangement uses TRBV28 and TRBJ2-7; 14 bases line up with TRBD2. V shed 7 bases and J 2 bases; nucleotides not matched to a gene: 13. Germline lookup yields CDR1 MDHEN and CDR2 SYDVKM. The length of the CDR3 is 18 residues. CDR3 coding DNA: TGTGCCAGCATTTCCCGCGGACTAGCGGGAGGCAACACCTACGAGCAGTACTTC. Its translation is CASISRGLAGGNTYEQYF.

The chain couples TRBV28 to TRBJ2-1, with 11 bases that match TRBD2. Germline CDR1 MDHEN, CDR2 SYDVKM. The CDR3 has 17 amino acids. Germline trimming cut 4 bases from V and 6 bases from J; bases unmatched to any gene: 11. The CDR3 DNA reads TGTGCCAGCAGTTCGCCCCGGGTAGCGGGAGGGCGCAATGAGCAGTTCTTC. Translating gives CASSSPRVAGGRNEQFF.

The gene calls are TRBV25-1 and TRBJ1-4; 10 bases line up with TRBD1. Germline trimming cut 6 bases from V and 7 bases from J; bases unmatched to any gene: 5. Germline assignment: CDR1 MGHDK and CDR2 SYGVNS. The CDR3 is 14 residues long. The CDR3 here is CASRYGTGVEKLFF. CDR3 bases: TGTGCCAGCAGATACGGGACAGGGGTTGAAAAACTGTTTTTT.

The chain employs TRBV5-1 and TRBJ2-2, with D possibly being TRBD1 (6 bases). The V end lost 5 bases, the J end lost 2 bases, and 16 bases lay between the germline ends. CDR3 length: 16 residues. Germline V gives CDR1 SGHRS, CDR2 YFSETQ. CDR3 DNA: TGCGCCAGCAGAGATCGGACAGCCGTAAACACCGGGGAGCTGTTTTTT. Amino acid sequence: CASRDRTAVNTGELFF.

The chain has TRBV7-3 and TRBJ1-1, with TRBD1 matching 7 bases. V dropped 5 bases and J dropped 5; count of bases not matched to a gene: 11. Germline lookup yields CDR1 SGHTA and CDR2 FQGTGA. The length of the CDR3 is 15 residues. DNA for the CDR3: TGTGCCAGCAGCCTGGACAGGCCGAGGACGACTGAAGCTTTCTTT. As protein: CASSLDRPRTTEAFF.

The J gene is TRBJ2-2, the V gene TRBV6-5; D uncertain. Germline loops: CDR1 MNHEY, CDR2 SVGAGI. Trimming took off 6 bases at V and 7 bases at J, with 12 bases between the two ends. The CDR3 runs 13 residues. The CDR3 bases are TGTGCCAGCAGACTGATATACATCGGGGAGCTGTTTTTT. This sequence encodes CASRLIYIGELFF.

The genes are TRBV6-1 and TRBJ2-4, with D hard to call. Per the germline V gene, CDR1 is MNHNS and CDR2 is SASEGT. This CDR3 is built from 13 residues. V lost 0 bases, J lost 7 bases, and 7 bases lay in between. CDR3 loop: CASSEAEGNIQYF. CDR3 nucleotides: TGTGCCAGCAGTGAAGCAGAAGGGAACATTCAGTACTTC.

The chain has TRBV5-1 and TRBJ2-7; 8 bases are shared with TRBD1. The length of the CDR3 is 14 residues. The trim removed 4 bases at V and 6 bases at J, leaving 9 bases unmatched. CDR1 is SGHRS and CDR2 is YFSETQ in the germline V gene. CDR3: CASSQRTGQGEQYF. The DNA of the CDR3 is TGCGCCAGCAGCCAAAGGACAGGGCAGGGCGAGCAGTACTTC.

The V call is TRBV14, the J call TRBJ2-1, with TRBD1 as a possible D gene (5 bases). The germline CDR1 and CDR2 sequences are SGHDN and FVKESK. The CDR3 length is 15 residues. V was shortened by 0 bases and J by 2 bases, with 8 bases between the two germline ends. DNA of the CDR3: TGTGCCAGCAGCCAAGACCAGGGTACCTACAATGAGCAGTTCTTC. It specifies CASSQDQGTYNEQFF.

The rearrangement uses TRBV28 and TRBJ2-7; no firm D call. The V end lost 4 bases, the J end lost 2 bases, and 9 bases lay between the germline ends. Looked up from germline, CDR1 is MDHEN and CDR2 is SYDVKM. The CDR3 length is 13 residues. CDR3 DNA: TGTGCCAGCAGTTCCCCGCCCACCTACGAGCAGTACTTC. Protein: CASSSPPTYEQYF. Full variable domain (missing parts from reference TRBV28 and TRBJ2-7): DVKVTQSSRYLVKRTGEKVFLECVQDMDHENMFWYRQDPGLGLRLIYFSYDVKMKEKGDIPEGYSVSREKKERFSLILESASTNQTSMYLCASSSPPTYEQYFGPGTRLTVT.

This chain joins TRBV5-1 and TRBJ2-3; D not resolved. The CDR3 has 14 amino acids. Germline V gene sequence: CDR1 SGHRS, CDR2 YFSETQ. V was pared by 3 bases and J by 0 bases, with 8 bases between. Here the CDR3 DNA reads TGCGCCAGCAGCTCCACAAGGAGCACAGATACGCAGTATTTT. Translated: CASSSTRSTDTQYF.

CDR3 in amino acids: CASSQARGGTEAFF. CDR3 coding DNA: TGTGCCAGTAGTCAGGCGCGGGGGGGCACTGAAGCTTTCTTT. The V gene is TRBV19, the J gene TRBJ1-1; possible D gene TRBD1, 5 bases. The V and J ends lost 5 bases and 4 bases respectively, with 14 bases between them. The CDR3 runs 14 residues. Germline V lookup: CDR1 LNHDA, CDR2 SQIVND (reference sequence).

The chain couples TRBV27 to TRBJ1-3, with 8 positions matching TRBD1. Germline V lookup: CDR1 MNHEY, CDR2 SMNVEV (reference sequence). The junction had 10 bases not matched to a gene; V was cut back by 5 bases and J by 1 base. The CDR3 has 17 residues. CDR3 amino acids: CASSQGEHRGSGNTIYF. The CDR3 nucleotides are TGTGCCAGCAGTCAGGGGGAGCACAGGGGGTCTGGAAACACCATATATTTT.

V and J are TRBV11-2 and TRBJ2-2; 11 positions agree with TRBD2. The CDR3 covers 17 residues. The V gene's germline CDR1 is SGHAT and CDR2 FQNNGV. V shed 5 bases and J 0 bases; nucleotides not matched to a gene: 5. CDR3 residues: CASSRWTSGPNTGELFF. The CDR3, as DNA: TGTGCCAGCAGCCGATGGACTAGCGGGCCGAACACCGGGGAGCTGTTTTTT.

This rearrangement joins TRBV28 to TRBJ2-4; perhaps D is TRBD1 or TRBD2 (5 bases each). The CDR3 has 14 residues. Trimming left V 5 bases short and J 3 bases short, with 11 bases between. Germline V gene sequence: CDR1 MDHEN, CDR2 SYDVKM. CDR3 coding DNA: TGTGCCAGCAGTAACCGGGACGGCAAAAACATTCAGTACTTC. This translates into CASSNRDGKNIQYF.

The chain combines TRBV6-1 with TRBJ1-5, with 9 bases fitting TRBD1. Germline CDR1 is MNHNS and CDR2 is SASEGT. The CDR3 totals 15 residues. V lost 7 bases, J lost 7 bases, and 11 bases stayed unmatched. For the CDR3, the DNA is TGTGCCAGCAATGACCCGGGACAGGGCGGGCAGCCCCAGCATTTT. It specifies CASNDPGQGGQPQHF.

This rearrangement joins TRBV5-1 to TRBJ2-1; D is uncertain. The CDR3 runs to 13 residues. Germline-derived CDR1 and CDR2 are SGHRS and YFSETQ. Trimming shortened V by 4 bases and J by 5 bases, and 10 bases separated the two germline ends. The CDR3 sequence is CASSRGPNNEQFF. CDR3 in DNA: TGCGCCAGCAGCCGTGGACCAAACAATGAGCAGTTCTTC.

To note about this clone: Different DNA sequences within this sample yield the same CDR3. The genes are TRBV11-3 and TRBJ1-2; weak D call: TRBD1 (5 bases). V shed 5 bases and J shed 6 bases, with 10 bases lying between them. The CDR3 length is 12 residues. Germline V gives CDR1 SGHNT, CDR2 YENEEA. CDR3 in amino acids: CASSRGENGYTF. DNA for the CDR3: TGTGCCAGCAGCCGAGGGGAAAATGGCTACACCTTC.

This clone has more than one count but fewer than ten. In nucleotides, the CDR3 is TGTGCCAGCAGCTTAAATAGCGGGACAGATACGCAGTATTTT. Protein product: CASSLNSGTDTQYF. The V gene is TRBV7-2, the J gene TRBJ2-3; 7 bases fit TRBD2. The CDR3 loop spans 14 amino acids. CDR1 is SGHTA and CDR2 is FQGNSA in the germline V gene. V gave up 2 bases and J gave up 3 bases; unmatched junction bases: 2.

The rearrangement joins TRBV19 to TRBJ1-5, with D perhaps TRBD1 (6 bases). Trimming left V 1 base short and J 4 bases short, with 14 bases between. Germline assignment: CDR1 LNHDA and CDR2 SQIVND (reference sequence). This CDR3 has 16 amino acids. As DNA, the CDR3 is TGTGCCAGTAGTATAGGTGGACAGAAGCATAATCAGCCCCAGCATTTT. Amino acid sequence: CASSIGGQKHNQPQHF.

The V call is TRBV27, the J call TRBJ2-5, with D possibly being TRBD1 (6 bases). Judging by the DNA end, TRBJ2-7 fits better; the J call may be wrong. Germline values: CDR1 MNHEY, CDR2 SMNVEV (reference sequence). This CDR3 has 15 amino acids. The CDR3 is CASSPQGRGNYEQYF. The CDR3 nucleotides read TGTGCCAGCAGTCCCCAGGGCAGGGGAAACTACGAGCAGTACTTC.